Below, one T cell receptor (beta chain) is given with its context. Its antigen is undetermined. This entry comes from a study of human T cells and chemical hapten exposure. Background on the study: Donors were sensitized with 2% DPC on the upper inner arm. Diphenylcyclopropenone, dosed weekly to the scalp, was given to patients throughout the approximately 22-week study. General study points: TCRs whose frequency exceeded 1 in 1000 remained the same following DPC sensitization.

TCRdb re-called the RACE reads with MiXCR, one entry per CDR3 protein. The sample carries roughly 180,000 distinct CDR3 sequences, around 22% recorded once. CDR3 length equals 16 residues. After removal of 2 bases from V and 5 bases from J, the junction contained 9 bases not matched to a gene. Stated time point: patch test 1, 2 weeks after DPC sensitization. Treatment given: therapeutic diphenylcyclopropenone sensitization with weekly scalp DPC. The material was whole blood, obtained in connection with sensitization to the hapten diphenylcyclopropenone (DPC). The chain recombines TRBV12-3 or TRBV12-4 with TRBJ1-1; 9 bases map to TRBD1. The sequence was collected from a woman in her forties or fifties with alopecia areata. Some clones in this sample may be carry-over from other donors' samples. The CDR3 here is CASSLFAGGQGTEAFF. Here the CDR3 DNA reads TGTGCCAGCAGTTTATTTGCAGGGGGACAGGGAACTGAAGCTTTCTTT.